The clone carrying this TCR beta chain was observed many times. The antigen remains unidentified. The data are from a study of T cell repertoires in cytomegalovirus infection. Whole-study context: Matching HLA type and CMV infection were both indicated by public TCR beta signatures. Study-wide points: The study identified carriers of CMV plus the relevant HLA from cumulative public TCR beta family frequency. There were HLA-C-restricted CMV-specific TCR beta clonotypes dominating the ex vivo response.

The CDR3 loop spans 15 amino acids. Trimming took off 1 base at V and 8 bases at J, with 15 bases between the two ends. From germline, CDR1 is SGHVS and CDR2 FQNEAQ. One entry per CDR3 protein results from TCRdb running MiXCR on the reads. The top ten clones hold roughly 15% of a sample with 200,000 to 300,000 distinct CDR3 sequences, 8% to 9.5% of them seen once. The V call is TRBV7-8, the J call TRBJ2-1, with a tentative D call TRBD2 (6 bases). What was sequenced was PBMCs. The source is a human donor in good health (CMV status not recorded). Some clones in this sample may be carry-over from other donors' samples. CDR3: CASSLVPGARHEQFF. CDR3 sequence (DNA): TGTGCCAGCAGCTTAGTTCCGGGAGCTCGGCATGAGCAGTTCTTC.